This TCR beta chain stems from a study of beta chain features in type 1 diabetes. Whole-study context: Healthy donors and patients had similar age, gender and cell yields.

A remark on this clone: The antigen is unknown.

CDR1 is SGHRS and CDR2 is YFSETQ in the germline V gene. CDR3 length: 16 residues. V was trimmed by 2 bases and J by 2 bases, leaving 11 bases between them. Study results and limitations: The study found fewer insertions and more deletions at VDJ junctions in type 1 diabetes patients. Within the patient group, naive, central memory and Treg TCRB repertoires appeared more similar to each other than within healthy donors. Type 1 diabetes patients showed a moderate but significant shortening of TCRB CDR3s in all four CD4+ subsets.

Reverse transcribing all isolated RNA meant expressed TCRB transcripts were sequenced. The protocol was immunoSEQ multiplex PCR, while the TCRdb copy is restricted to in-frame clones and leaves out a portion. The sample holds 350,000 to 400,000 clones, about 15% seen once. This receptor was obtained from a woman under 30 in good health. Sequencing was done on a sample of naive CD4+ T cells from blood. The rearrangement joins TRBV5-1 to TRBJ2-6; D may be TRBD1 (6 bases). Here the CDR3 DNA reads TGCGCCAGCAGCTTAACCGGGACAACTGGGGCCAACGTCCTGACTTTC. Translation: CASSLTGTTGANVLTF.